This entry is about one T cell receptor beta chain. This entry belongs to a study of blood T cell repertoires in COVID-19. Turning to the study itself: Researchers got acute and convalescent COVID-19 samples from the United States, Italy and Spain. The analysed material was cDNA or gDNA that came from T cells, B-cell-depleted T cells, or PBMCs.

V lost 2 bases to trimming and J lost 3 bases, with 10 bases between them. In germline, CDR1 is SGHAT, CDR2 FQNNGV. CDR3 length equals 15 residues. Sequenced by immunoSEQ multiplex PCR; TCRdb stores in-frame clones only, minus some. The data contain around 200,000 clones, approximately 80% of them singletons. The rearrangement uses TRBV11-2 and TRBJ1-4; possible D gene TRBD1, 6 bases. The receptor comes from a woman aged 40 to 50 with COVID-19, enrolled during active disease. Sequencing was performed on peripheral blood. CDR3 nucleotides: TGTGCCAGCAGCTTAAGGGGGGGGGCTAATGAAAAACTGTTTTTT. Translated: CASSLRGGANEKLFF.